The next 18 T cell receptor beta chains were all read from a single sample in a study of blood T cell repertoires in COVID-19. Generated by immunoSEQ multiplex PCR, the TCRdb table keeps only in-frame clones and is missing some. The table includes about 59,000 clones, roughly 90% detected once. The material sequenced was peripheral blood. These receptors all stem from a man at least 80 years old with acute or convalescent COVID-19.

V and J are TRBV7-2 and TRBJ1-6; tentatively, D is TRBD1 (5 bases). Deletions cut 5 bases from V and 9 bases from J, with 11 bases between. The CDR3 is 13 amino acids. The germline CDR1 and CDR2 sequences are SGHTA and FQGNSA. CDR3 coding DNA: TGTGCCAGCAGCCCCGGCGGGGCTTCACCCCTCCACTTT. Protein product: CASSPGGASPLHF. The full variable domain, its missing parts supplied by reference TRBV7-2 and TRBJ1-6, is GAGVSQSPSNKVTEKGKDVELRCDPISGHTALYWYRQSLGQGLEFLIYFQGNSAPDKSGLPSDRFSAERTGGSVSTLTIQRTQQEDSAVYLCASSPGGASPLHFGNGTRLTVT.

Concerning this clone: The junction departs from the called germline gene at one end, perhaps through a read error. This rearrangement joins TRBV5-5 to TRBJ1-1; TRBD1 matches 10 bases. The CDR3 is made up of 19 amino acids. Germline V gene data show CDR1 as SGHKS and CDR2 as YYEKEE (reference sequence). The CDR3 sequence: CASTTGYGTGEWLNIEAFF. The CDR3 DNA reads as TGTGCCAGCACCACTGGTTATGGGACAGGGGAATGGTTGAACATTGAAGCTTTCTTT.

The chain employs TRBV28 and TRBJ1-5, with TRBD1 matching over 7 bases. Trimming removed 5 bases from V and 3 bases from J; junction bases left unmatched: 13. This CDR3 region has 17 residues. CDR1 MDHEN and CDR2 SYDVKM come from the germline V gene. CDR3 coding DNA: TGTGCCAGCAGTCCCCCTCCCCACAGGGGTACCAATCAGCCCCAGCATTTT. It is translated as CASSPPPHRGTNQPQHF.

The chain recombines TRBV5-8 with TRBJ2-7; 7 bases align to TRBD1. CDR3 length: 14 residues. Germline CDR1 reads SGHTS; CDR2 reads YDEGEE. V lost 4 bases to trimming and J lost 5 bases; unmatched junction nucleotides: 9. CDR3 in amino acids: CASSPGQARDEQYF. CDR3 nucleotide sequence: TGTGCCAGCAGCCCCGGACAGGCCCGGGACGAGCAGTACTTC.

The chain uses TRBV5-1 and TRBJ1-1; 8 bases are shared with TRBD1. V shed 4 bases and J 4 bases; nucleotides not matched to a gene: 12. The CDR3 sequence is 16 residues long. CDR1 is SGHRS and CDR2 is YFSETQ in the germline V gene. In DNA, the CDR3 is TGCGCCAGCAGCCCGCACACAAGGACAGGGAGCACTGAAGCTTTCTTT. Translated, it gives CASSPHTRTGSTEAFF.

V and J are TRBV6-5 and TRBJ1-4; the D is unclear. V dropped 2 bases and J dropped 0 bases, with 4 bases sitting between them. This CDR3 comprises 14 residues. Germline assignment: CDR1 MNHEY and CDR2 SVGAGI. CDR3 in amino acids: CASSYQATNEKLFF. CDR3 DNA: TGTGCCAGCAGTTACCAGGCAACTAATGAAAAACTGTTTTTT.

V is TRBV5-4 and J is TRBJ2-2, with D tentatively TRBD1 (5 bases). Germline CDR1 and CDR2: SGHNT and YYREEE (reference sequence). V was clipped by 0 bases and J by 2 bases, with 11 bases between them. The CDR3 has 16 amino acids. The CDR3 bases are TGTGCCAGCAGCTTGGGTCACAGGCTTAACACCGGGGAGCTGTTTTTT. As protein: CASSLGHRLNTGELFF.

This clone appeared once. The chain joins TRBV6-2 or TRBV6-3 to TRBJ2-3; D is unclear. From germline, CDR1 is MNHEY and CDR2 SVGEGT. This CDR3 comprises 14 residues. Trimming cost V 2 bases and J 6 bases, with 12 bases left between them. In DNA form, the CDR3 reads TGTGCCAGCAGTTACCCCCGCCGCGAGGATACGCAGTATTTT. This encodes CASSYPRREDTQYF.

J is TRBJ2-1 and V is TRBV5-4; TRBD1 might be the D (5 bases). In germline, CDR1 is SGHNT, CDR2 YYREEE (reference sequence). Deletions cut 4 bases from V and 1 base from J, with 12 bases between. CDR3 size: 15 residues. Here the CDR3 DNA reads TGTGCCAGCAGCCTTCCTAGGGGTTCCTACAATGAGCAGTTCTTC. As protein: CASSLPRGSYNEQFF.

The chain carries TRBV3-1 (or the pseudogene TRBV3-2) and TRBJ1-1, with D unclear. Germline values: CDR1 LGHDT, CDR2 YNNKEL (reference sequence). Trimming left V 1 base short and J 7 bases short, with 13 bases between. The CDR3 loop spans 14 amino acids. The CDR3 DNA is TGTGCCAGCAGCCAAGGAGGGCGGCGGGGTGAAGCTTTCTTT. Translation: CASSQGGRRGEAFF.

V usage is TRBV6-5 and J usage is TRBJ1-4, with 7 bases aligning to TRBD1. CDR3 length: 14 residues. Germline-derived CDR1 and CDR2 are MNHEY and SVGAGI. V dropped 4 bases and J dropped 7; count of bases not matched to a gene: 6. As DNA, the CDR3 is TGTGCCAGCAGTTTTGGGACAGCAGGTGAAAAACTGTTTTTT. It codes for CASSFGTAGEKLFF.

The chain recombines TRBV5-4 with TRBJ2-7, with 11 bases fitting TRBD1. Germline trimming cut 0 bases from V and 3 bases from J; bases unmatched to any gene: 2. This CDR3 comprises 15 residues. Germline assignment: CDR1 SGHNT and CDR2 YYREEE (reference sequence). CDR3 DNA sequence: TGTGCCAGCAGCTTGGCCGGGACAGGGGGCTACGAGCAGTACTTC. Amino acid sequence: CASSLAGTGGYEQYF.

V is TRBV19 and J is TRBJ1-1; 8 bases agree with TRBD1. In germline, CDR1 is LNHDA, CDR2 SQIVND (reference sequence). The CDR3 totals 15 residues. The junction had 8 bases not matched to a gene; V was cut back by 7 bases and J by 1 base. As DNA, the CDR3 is TGTGCCAGTATTATGGCAGGGGGCACGAACACTGAAGCTTTCTTT. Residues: CASIMAGGTNTEAFF.

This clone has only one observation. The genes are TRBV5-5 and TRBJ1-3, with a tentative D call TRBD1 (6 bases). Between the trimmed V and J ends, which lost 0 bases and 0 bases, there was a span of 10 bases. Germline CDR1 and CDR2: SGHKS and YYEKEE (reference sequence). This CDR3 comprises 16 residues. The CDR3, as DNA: TGTGCCAGCAGCTTGGGGCAGGGGAGCTCTGGAAACACCATATATTTT. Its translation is CASSLGQGSSGNTIYF.

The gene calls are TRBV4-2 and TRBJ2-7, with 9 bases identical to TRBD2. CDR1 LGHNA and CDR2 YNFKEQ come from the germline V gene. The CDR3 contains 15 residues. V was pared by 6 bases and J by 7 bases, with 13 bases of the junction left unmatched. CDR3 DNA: TGTGCCAGCAGGGGACTAGGCGGGGGGGCTAGTGAGCAGTACTTC. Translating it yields CASRGLGGGASEQYF.

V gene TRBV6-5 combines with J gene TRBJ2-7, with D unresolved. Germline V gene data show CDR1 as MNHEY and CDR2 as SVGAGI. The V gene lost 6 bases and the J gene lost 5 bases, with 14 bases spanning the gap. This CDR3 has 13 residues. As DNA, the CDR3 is TGTGCCAGCAGGTACACTTCCGCCCACGAGCAGTACTTC. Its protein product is CASRYTSAHEQYF.

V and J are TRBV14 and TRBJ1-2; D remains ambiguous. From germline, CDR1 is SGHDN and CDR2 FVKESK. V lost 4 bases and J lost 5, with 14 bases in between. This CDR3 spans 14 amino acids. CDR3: CASSPLLPGYGYTF. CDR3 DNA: TGTGCCAGCAGCCCACTCCTCCCGGGGTATGGCTACACCTTC.

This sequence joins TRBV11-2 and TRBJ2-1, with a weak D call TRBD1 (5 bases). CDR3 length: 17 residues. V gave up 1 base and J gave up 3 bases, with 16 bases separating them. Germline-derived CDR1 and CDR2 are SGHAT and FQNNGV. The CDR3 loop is CASSLGGSRTFYNEQFF. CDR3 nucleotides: TGTGCCAGCAGCTTAGGGGGCTCGAGGACCTTCTACAATGAGCAGTTCTTC.